This T cell receptor beta chain was recorded in a study of shared clonotypes between healthy human individuals (dated by TCRdb to 2018 to 2020). About the full investigation: Three men and two women, aged 18 to 49 years, made up the cohort. For each donor, CD4 naive and CD4 memory were each given three plates, CD8 naive was given two plates, and CD8 memory was given one plate. To estimate repertoire size and how much clonotypes are shared between individuals, the study performed deep sequencing of blood TCR repertoires from 4 to 6 healthy adults. To increase sequencing depth and limit assay-specific biases, different laboratories used diverse techniques to prepare libraries and sequence TCR repertoires. Per donor, leukapheresis produced somewhere between about 0.94 and 9.5 billion PBMCs. What the research found in general, with its limitations: The small number of donors limited the genetic and exposure-history diversity represented. When a handful of donors were compared, the shared fraction of clonotypes was about 5% for naive CD4, about 4% for naive CD8, 2% to 2.5% for memory CD4, and about 0.36% for memory CD8. Pairwise subsampling indicated that sequencing depth was expected to affect the degree of clonotype sharing among donors. Compared with non-shared clonotypes, clonotypes shared by all four sorted-subset donors had higher generation probabilities. Naive subsets generally had larger estimated clonotype richness than memory subsets. Sampling was limited to blood, and TCR repertoires in tissue likely differ from TCR repertoires in blood. Rarefaction of sorted-subset datasets indicated incomplete sequencing despite the large sequencing depth.

The donors were healthy, HIV-negative adults with no recently reported acute infections or vaccinations. All donors were Caucasian adults living in Nashville, Tennessee, USA. CD4+ T cells were enriched through magnetic negative selection, after which naive cells were positively selected on CD45RA and the remaining negative fraction served as the memory subset. After blood collection by leukapheresis, PBMCs were isolated using Ficoll-Histopaque density gradient centrifugation and then cryopreserved in the vapor phase of liquid nitrogen. Purity and quantity of every magnetically sorted T cell population were checked by analytical flow cytometry. From each sorted fraction, genomic DNA was isolated and quantified by UV absorbance on a Nanodrop 2000c. As concerns this clone: The antigen it recognizes is unknown. No base qualities exist here, and no much larger clone lies one base off it.

Based on the germline V gene (reference sequence), the CDR1 and CDR2 sequences are GTSNPN and SVGIG. The CDR3 sequence holds 14 residues, the cysteine and phenylalanine included. Kept here is only the CDR3 DNA, which spans 42 bases and is read in frame from base 1. V is pruned by 5 bases and J by 2 bases, leaving 7 bases of the junction without a gene match. Using the deep immunoSEQ assay, TCR CDR3 regions were amplified from genomic DNA by multiplex PCR. For each cell subset, the extracted genomic DNA was distributed evenly across all wells of several immunoSEQ 96-well plates, and each plate served as one replicate. For sorted subsets, around 200 ng genomic DNA, equal to about 30,000 T cell genomes, was loaded into each replicate PCR. Purified libraries were measured with a Qubit 3.0 fluorometer, size-checked on a Bioanalyzer 2100, and measured again with the KAPA Library Quantification kit. Every immunoSEQ 96-well plate was sequenced on a dedicated single-read 150-cycle Illumina NextSeq 550 flow cell. As for how the authors treated the data: Because the immunoSEQ output included only junctional sequences and no quality scores, the filtering could not be the same as the filtering used for full-length reads. To assign V/J genes and CDR3, sequences were annotated using PyIR, a Python wrapper for IgBLAST v1.9, with IMGT germline references. Any read was removed if the V/J assignment was weak (E-value above 1e-6), the CDR3 was missing, or the read contained stop codons, out-of-frame junctions, or ambiguous translated residues. V3J clonotypes were defined as sequences sharing the same inferred V gene, J gene, and CDR3 amino acid sequence. The percentage overlap between two repertoires was calculated by dividing the number of shared unique clonotypes by the size of the smaller repertoire. Three approaches were used to assess repertoire richness: RTK rarefaction, the Chao1 estimator, and Recon v2.1 estimates of unobserved clonotypes. Generation probabilities were computed with OLGA for all TCRbeta clonotypes obtained by the gDNA method from a few donors. TCRdb stores this immuneACCESS table with in-frame sequences only. Part of the clones is absent; in the studies checked, under half of the shortfall reflects unresolved V genes, and no reason is known for the rest. That table furnishes V, J and clone size, whereas the DNA furnished D and trimming. For this sample there are approximately 500,000 clones; about 96% appear just once. The leading ten clones occupy roughly 0.06% of the sample.

The sequence joins TRBV30 to TRBJ1-1; a stretch of 8 junction bases matches TRBD1. Sequenced: naive CD4+ T cells sorted from blood. According to the study, the label for this sample's cell subset or site signals: CD45RA+ positively selected. The sequence came from a young woman in good health. The CDR3: CAWSRAGGNTEAFF. The DNA sequence follows: TGTGCCTGGTCCCGGGCAGGGGGCAACACTGAAGCTTTCTTT. The reference TRBV30 and TRBJ1-1 proteins fill in what lies around the CDR3, so the full variable domain reads SQTIHQWPATLVQPVGSPLSLECTVEGTSNPNLYWYRQAAGRGLQLLFYSVGIGQISSEVPQNLSASRPQDRQFILSSKKLLLSDSGFYLCAWSRAGGNTEAFFGQGTRLTVV.